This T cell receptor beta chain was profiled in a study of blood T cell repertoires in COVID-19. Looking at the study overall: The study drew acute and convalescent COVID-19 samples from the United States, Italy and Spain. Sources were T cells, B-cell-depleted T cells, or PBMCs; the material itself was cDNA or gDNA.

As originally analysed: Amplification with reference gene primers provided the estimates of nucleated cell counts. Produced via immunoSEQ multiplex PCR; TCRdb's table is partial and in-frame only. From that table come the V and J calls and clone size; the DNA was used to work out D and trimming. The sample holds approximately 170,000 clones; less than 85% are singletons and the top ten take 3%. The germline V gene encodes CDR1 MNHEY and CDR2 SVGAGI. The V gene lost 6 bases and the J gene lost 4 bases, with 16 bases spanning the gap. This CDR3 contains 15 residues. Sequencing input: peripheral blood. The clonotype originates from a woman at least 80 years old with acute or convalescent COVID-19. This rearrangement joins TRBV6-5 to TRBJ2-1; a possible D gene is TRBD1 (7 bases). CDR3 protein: CASRAPQGRYNEQFF. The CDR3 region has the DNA TGTGCCAGCAGGGCCCCACAGGGGAGGTACAATGAGCAGTTCTTC.